This T cell receptor (beta chain) derives from a study of T cells in Graves' hyperthyroidism and ophthalmopathy. This CDR3 is built from 13 residues. Germline CDR1 is SQVTM and CDR2 is ANQGSEA. Trimming pared 7 bases from V and 8 bases from J, leaving 20 bases between. Findings and limits, study-wide: Ophthalmopathy, as predicted by the model, came a median about seven months after the prediction.

Amplified regions were TCR beta CDR3 sequences from RNA transcripts. TCR CDR3 regions were first amplified by RT-PCR with HTBI primers. MiXCR was run by TCRdb on the multiplex PCR reads, yielding one entry per CDR3 protein. The sample carries a few hundred thousand distinct CDR3 sequences, about 45% recorded once. There are a few counts of this clonotype. The target antigen is unknown. The sequenced sample consisted of peripheral blood or thyroid tissue (not recorded which). This sequence was found in a woman between 18 and 29 years old with Graves' hyperthyroidism. The rearrangement links TRBV29-1 to TRBJ1-2; tentative D call: TRBD1 (6 bases). For the CDR3, the DNA is TGCAGCGCCGACCTACAGGGCTCGAGGGGCTACACCTTC. Its protein is CSADLQGSRGYTF.